This record looks at one T cell receptor beta chain sequence and its context. This specimen belongs to a study of shared clonotypes between healthy human individuals. CDR1 SNHLY and CDR2 FYNNEI come from the germline V gene. Trimming removed 5 bases from V and 1 base from J, with 8 bases in between. The CDR3 is 13 amino acids. Here immunoSEQ multiplex PCR was the method, and the copy in TCRdb shows in-frame clones only, minus some. This sample carries roughly 2,500,000 clones, 80% to 95% of them seen once, and the ten largest clones take 0.36%. The sequence came from a man aged 18 to 30 in good health. Some clones in this sample may be carry-over from other donors' samples. The genes are TRBV2 and TRBJ2-5, with D possibly being TRBD1 (5 bases). The sequencing input was naive CD4+ T cells from PBMCs. Subset denoted: CD45RA+ positively selected. DNA of the CDR3: TGTGCCAGCAGTTACGACAGCCAAGAGACCCAGTACTTC. Translation gives CASSYDSQETQYF.